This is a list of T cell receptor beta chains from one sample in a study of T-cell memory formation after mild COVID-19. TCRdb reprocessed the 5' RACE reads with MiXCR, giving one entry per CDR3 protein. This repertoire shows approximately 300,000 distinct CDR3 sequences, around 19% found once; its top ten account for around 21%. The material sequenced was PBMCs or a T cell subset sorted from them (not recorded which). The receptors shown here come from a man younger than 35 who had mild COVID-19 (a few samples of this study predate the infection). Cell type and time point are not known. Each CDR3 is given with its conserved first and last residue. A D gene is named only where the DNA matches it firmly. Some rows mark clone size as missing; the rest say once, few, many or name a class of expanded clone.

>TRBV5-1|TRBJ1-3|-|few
CASSREPGNTIYF
TGCGCCAGCAGTCGGGAGCCTGGAAACACCATATATTTT
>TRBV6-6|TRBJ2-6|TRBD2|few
CASTKALAGSSGANVLTF
TGTGCCAGCACCAAGGCGCTAGCGGGGAGCTCTGGGGCCAACGTCCTGACTTTC
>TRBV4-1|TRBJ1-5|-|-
CASSQGGAVGNQPQHF
TGCGCCAGCAGCCAAGGGGGGGCCGTCGGTAATCAGCCCCAGCATTTT
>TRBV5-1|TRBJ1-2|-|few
CASSLAGNHGYTF
TGCGCCAGCAGCTTAGCCGGGAACCATGGCTACACCTTC
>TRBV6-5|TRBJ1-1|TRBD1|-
CGSTTGGNTEAFF
TGTGGCAGCACGACAGGGGGGAACACTGAAGCTTTCTTT
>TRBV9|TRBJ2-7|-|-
CASSVRASYEQYF
TGTGCCAGCAGCGTAAGGGCGTCCTACGAGCAGTACTTC
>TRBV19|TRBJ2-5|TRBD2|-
CASRPGLAEQETQYF
TGTGCCAGTAGACCGGGACTAGCGGAACAAGAGACCCAGTACTTC
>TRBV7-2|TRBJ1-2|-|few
CASRPQVLPRTGYTF
TGTGCCAGCAGGCCACAAGTACTCCCTCGCACTGGCTACACCTTC
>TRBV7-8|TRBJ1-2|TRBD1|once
CASSDRQGGTYGYTF
TGTGCCAGCAGCGACAGACAGGGGGGCACCTATGGCTACACCTTC
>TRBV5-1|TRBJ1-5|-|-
CASSVGINQPQHF
TGCGCCAGCAGCGTGGGAATTAATCAGCCCCAGCATTTT
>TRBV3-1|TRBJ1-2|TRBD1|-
CASSHDLDRNYGYTF
TGTGCCAGCAGCCATGATTTGGACAGGAACTATGGCTACACCTTC
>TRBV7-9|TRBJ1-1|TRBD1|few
CAYGGDSNTEAFF
TGTGCCTACGGGGGGGACAGCAACACTGAAGCTTTCTTT
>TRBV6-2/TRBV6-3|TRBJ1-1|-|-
CASGRRGGVNTEAFF
TGTGCCAGTGGGCGTCGGGGGGGTGTGAACACTGAAGCTTTCTTT
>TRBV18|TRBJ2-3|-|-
CASSLQEDTQYF
TGTGCCAGCTCGTTACAGGAAGATACGCAGTATTTT
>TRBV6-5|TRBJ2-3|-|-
CASSYDRADTQYF
TGTGCCAGCAGTTATGACAGAGCAGATACGCAGTATTTT
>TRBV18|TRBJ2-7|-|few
CASSPGLYEQYF
TGTGCCAGCTCACCAGGCCTCTACGAGCAGTACTTC
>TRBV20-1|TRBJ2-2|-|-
CSARPSQANTGELFF
TGCAGTGCTAGACCTTCCCAAGCGAACACCGGGGAGCTGTTTTTT
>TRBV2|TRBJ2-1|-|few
CASKQVNNEQFF
TGTGCCAGCAAACAGGTTAACAATGAGCAGTTCTTC
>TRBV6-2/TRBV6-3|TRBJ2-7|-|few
CASTQGYESYEQYF
TGTGCCAGCACCCAGGGATACGAGTCCTACGAGCAGTACTTC
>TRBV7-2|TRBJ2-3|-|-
CASTHRAGDTQYF
TGTGCCAGCACCCACAGGGCAGGAGATACGCAGTATTTT
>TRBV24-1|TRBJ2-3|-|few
CATSERDVGPEDTQYF
TGTGCCACCAGTGAAAGAGACGTGGGCCCTGAGGATACGCAGTATTTT
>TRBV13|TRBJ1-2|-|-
CASSPKLRGYTF
TGTGCCAGCAGCCCCAAACTTCGGGGCTACACCTTC
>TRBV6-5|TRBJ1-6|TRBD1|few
CASREQGSSYNSPLHF
TGTGCCAGCAGGGAACAGGGGAGCTCCTATAATTCACCCCTCCACTTT
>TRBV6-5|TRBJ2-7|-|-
CASSYRGYSYEQYF
TGTGCCAGCAGTTACCGGGGGTACTCCTACGAGCAGTACTTC
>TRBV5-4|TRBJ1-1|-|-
CASSFGGHRNTEAFF
TGTGCCAGCAGCTTTGGAGGACACCGGAACACTGAAGCTTTCTTT